This T cell receptor (beta chain) was recorded in a study of cytomegalovirus exposure and HLA in healthy donors. Study-level information: The 90 to 150 validation repertoires used a platform that matched the one used for the roughly 650 first-cohort repertoires, as a later analysis reported. Study findings and constraints: Cytomegalovirus status was reportedly diagnosed by the classifier with high sensitivity and specificity. Despite most TCR sequences being rare, some public TCRs occurred in many donors.

A remark on this clone: Its antigen remains unknown. The sample holds other DNA sequences that translate to the same CDR3.

Method: immunoSEQ multiplex PCR; TCRdb's copy keeps in-frame clones and lacks some. Here the sample spans some 270,000 clones, around 85% being singletons. Germline CDR1 SGHTA, CDR2 FQGNSA. The CDR3 length is 15 residues. V shed 6 bases and J 3 bases; nucleotides not matched to a gene: 4. The specimen sequenced was PBMCs. The gene calls are TRBV7-2 and TRBJ2-7; 14 bases map to TRBD2. This receptor was obtained from a woman aged 18-29 years in good health and CMV-seronegative. The CDR3: CASRPGLAGGYEQYF. Written as DNA, the CDR3 is TGTGCCAGCAGACCCGGACTAGCGGGAGGCTACGAGCAGTACTTC.